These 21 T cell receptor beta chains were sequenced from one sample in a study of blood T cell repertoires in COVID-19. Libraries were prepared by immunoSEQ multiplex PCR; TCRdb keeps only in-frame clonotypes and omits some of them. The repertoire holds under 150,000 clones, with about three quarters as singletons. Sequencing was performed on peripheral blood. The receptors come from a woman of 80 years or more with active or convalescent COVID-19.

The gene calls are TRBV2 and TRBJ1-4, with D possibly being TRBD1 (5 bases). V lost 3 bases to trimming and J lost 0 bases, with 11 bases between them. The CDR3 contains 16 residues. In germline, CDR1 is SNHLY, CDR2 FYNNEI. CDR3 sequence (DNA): TGTGCCAGCAGTGACCTACAGGCCGCAACTAATGAAAAACTGTTTTTT. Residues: CASSDLQAATNEKLFF.

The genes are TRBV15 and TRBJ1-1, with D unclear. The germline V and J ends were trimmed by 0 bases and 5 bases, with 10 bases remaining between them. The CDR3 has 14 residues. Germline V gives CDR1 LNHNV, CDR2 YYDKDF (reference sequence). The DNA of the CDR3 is TGTGCCACCAGCAGAGATCGTATGAGAACTGAAGCTTTCTTT. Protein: CATSRDRMRTEAFF.

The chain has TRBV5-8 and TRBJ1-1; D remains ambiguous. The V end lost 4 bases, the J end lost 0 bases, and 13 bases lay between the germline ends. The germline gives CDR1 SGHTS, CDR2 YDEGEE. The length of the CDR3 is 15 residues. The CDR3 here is CASSLNRGVNTEAFF. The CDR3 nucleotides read TGTGCCAGCAGCCTTAACCGGGGAGTGAACACTGAAGCTTTCTTT.

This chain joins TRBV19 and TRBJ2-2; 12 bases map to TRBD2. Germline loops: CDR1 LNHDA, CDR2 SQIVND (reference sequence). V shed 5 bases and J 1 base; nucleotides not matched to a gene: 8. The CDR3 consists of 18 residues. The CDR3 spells CASSRLAGGPRNTGELFF. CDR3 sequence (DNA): TGTGCCAGTAGTCGGCTAGCGGGGGGGCCGAGGAACACCGGGGAGCTGTTTTTT.

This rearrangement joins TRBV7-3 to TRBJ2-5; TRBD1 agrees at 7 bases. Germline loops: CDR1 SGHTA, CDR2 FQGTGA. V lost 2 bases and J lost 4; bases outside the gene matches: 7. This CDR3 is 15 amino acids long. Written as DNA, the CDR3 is TGTGCCAGCAGCTTATCCGGGACAGAGGGAGAGACCCAGTACTTC. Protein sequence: CASSLSGTEGETQYF.

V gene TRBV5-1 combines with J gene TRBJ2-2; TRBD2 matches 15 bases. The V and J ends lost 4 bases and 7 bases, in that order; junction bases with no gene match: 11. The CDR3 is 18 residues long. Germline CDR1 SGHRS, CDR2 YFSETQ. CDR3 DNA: TGCGCCAGCAGCCGAGCTAGGACTAGCGGGGGGGCCGACGGGGAGCTGTTTTTT. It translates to CASSRARTSGGADGELFF. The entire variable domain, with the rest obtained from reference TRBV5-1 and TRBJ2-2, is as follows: KAGVTQTPRYLIKTRGQQVTLSCSPISGHRSVSWYQQTPGQGLQFLFEYFSETQRNKGNFPGRFSGRQFSNSRSEMNVSTLELGDSALYLCASSRARTSGGADGELFFGEGSRLTVL.

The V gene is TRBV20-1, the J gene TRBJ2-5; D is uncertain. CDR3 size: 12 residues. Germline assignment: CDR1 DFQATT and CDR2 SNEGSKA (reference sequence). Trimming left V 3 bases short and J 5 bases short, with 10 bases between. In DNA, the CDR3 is TGCAGTGCTAGTCGTACTTTGGAGACCCAGTACTTC. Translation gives CSASRTLETQYF.

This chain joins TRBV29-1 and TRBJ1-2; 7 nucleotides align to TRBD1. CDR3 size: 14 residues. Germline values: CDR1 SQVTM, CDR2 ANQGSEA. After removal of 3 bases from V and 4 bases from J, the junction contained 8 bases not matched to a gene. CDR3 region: CSVDEGASGYGYTF. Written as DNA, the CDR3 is TGCAGCGTTGATGAGGGGGCTTCCGGCTATGGCTACACCTTC. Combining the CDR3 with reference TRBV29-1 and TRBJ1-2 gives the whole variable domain SAVISQKPSRDICQRGTSLTIQCQVDSQVTMMFWYRQQPGQSLTLIATANQGSEATYESGFVIDKFPISRPNLTFSTLTVSNMSPEDSSIYLCSVDEGASGYGYTFGSGTRLTVV.

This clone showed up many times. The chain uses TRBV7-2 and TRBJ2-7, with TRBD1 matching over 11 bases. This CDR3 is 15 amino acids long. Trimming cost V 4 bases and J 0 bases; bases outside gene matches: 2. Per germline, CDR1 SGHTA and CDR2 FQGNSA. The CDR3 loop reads CASSWTGGSSYEQYF. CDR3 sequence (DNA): TGTGCCAGCAGCTGGACAGGGGGCAGCTCCTACGAGCAGTACTTC.

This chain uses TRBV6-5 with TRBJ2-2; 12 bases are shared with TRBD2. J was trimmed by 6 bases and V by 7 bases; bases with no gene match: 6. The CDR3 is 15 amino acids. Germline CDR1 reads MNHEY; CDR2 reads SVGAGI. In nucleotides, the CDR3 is TGTGCCAGCAAGACTAGCGGGGGACCATCCGGGGAGCTGTTTTTT. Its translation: CASKTSGGPSGELFF.

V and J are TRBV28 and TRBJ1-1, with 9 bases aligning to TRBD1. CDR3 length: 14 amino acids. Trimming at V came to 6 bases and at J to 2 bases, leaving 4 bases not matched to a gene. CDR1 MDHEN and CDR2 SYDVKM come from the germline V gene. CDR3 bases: TGTGCCAGCAGATCGACAGGGGGTAACACTGAAGCTTTCTTT. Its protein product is CASRSTGGNTEAFF. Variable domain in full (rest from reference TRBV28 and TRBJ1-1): DVKVTQSSRYLVKRTGEKVFLECVQDMDHENMFWYRQDPGLGLRLIYFSYDVKMKEKGDIPEGYSVSREKKERFSLILESASTNQTSMYLCASRSTGGNTEAFFGQGTRLTVV.

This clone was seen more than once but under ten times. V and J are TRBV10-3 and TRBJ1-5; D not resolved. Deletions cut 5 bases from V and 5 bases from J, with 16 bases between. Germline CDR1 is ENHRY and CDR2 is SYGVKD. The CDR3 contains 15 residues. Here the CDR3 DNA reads TGTGCCATCAGTCTATCTGACGCGGTAGATCAGCCCCAGCATTTT. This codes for CAISLSDAVDQPQHF.

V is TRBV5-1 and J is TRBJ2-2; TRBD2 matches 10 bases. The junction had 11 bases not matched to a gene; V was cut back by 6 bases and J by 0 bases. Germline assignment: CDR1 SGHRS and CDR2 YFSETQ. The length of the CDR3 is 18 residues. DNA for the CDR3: TGCGCCAGCATCACGGGGAGTCTAGCGGGGGCGAACACCGGGGAGCTGTTTTTT. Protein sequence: CASITGSLAGANTGELFF.

CDR3: CASSLGRGPPINTGELFF. The DNA for the CDR3 is TGTGCCAGCAGCTTAGGGCGGGGGCCCCCGATAAACACCGGGGAGCTGTTTTTT. The J gene is TRBJ2-2, the V gene TRBV7-3, with D possibly matching TRBD2 (7 bases). V was cut by 2 bases and J by 2 bases, with 18 bases left in between. The CDR3 is 18 amino acids. CDR1 SGHTA and CDR2 FQGTGA come from the germline V gene.

CDR3 region: CASSGLIDTEAFF. CDR3 coding DNA: TGTGCCAGCAGCGGACTCATCGACACTGAAGCTTTCTTT. The V call is TRBV7-6, the J call TRBJ1-1; D remains unclear. The CDR3 runs 13 residues. CDR1 is SGHVS and CDR2 is FNYEAQ in the germline V gene. The ends were cut back, 5 bases at V and 3 bases at J, with 10 bases in the middle.

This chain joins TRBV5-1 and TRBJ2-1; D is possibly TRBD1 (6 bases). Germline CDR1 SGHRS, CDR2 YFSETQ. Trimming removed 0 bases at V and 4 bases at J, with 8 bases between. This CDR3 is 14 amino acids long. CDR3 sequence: CASSLVGAYNEQFF. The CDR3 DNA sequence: TGCGCCAGCAGCTTGGTGGGGGCTTACAATGAGCAGTTCTTC.

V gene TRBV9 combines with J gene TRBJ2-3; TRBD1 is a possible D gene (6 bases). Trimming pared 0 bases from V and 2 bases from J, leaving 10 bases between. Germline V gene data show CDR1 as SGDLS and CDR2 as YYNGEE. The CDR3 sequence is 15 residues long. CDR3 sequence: CASSVVQGTTDTQYF. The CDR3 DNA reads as TGTGCCAGCAGCGTAGTGCAGGGGACCACAGATACGCAGTATTTT.

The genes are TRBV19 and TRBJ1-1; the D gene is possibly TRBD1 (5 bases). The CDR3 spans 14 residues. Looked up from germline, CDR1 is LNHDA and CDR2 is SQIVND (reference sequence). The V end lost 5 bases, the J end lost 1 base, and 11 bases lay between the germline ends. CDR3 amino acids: CASSPQVTNTEAFF. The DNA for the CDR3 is TGTGCCAGTAGTCCACAGGTTACGAACACTGAAGCTTTCTTT.

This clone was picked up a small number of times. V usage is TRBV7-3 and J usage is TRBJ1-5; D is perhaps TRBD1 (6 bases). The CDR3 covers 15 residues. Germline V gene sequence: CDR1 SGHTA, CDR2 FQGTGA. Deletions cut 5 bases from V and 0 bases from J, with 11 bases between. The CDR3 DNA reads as TGTGCCAGCAGCCAACGACAGGATAGCAATCAGCCCCAGCATTTT. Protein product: CASSQRQDSNQPQHF.

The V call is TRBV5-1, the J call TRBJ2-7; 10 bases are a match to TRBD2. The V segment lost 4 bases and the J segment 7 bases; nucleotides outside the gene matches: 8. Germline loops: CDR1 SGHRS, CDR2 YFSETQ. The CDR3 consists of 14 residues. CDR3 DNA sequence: TGCGCCAGCAGCGGAAGCGGGGGGGCGTATGAGCAGTACTTC. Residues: CASSGSGGAYEQYF.

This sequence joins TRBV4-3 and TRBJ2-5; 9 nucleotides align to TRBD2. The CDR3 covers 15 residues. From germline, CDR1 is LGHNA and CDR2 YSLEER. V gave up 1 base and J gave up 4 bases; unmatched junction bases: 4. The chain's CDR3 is CASSQGAGGPETQYF. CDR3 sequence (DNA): TGCGCCAGCAGCCAAGGTGCGGGGGGGCCAGAGACCCAGTACTTC.